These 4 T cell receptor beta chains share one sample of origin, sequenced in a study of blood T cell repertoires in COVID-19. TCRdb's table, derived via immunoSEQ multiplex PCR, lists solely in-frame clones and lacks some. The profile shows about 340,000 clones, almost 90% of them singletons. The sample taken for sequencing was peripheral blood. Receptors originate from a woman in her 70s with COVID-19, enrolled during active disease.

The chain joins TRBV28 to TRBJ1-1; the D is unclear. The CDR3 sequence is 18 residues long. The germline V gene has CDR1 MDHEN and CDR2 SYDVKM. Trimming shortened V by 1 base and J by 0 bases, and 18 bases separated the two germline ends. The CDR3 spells CASSLSPVGIRMNTEAFF. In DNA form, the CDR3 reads TGTGCCAGCAGTTTATCCCCAGTGGGCATCAGGATGAACACTGAAGCTTTCTTT.

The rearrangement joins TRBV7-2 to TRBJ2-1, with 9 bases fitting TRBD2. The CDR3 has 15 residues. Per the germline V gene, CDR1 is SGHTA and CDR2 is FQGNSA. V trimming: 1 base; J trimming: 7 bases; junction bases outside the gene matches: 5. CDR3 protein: CASSLGAGGPNEQFF. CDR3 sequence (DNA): TGTGCCAGCAGCTTAGGGGCGGGGGGGCCGAATGAGCAGTTCTTC.

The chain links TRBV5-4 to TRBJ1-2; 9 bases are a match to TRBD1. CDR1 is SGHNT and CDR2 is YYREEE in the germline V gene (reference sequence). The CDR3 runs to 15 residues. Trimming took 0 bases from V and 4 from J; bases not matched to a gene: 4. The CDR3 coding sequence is TGTGCCAGCAGCTTGGCCATGGGACAGGGCTATGGCTACACCTTC. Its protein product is CASSLAMGQGYGYTF. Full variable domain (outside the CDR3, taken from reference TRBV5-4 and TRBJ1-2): ETGVTQSPTHLIKTRGQQVTLRCSSQSGHNTVSWYQQALGQGPQFIFQYYREEENGRGNFPPRFSGLQFPNYSSELNVNALELDDSALYLCASSLAMGQGYGYTFGSGTRLTVV.

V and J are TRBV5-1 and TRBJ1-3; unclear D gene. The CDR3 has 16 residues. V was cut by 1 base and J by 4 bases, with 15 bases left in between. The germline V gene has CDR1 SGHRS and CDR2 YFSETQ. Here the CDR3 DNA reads TGCGCCAGCAGCTTGTTCGCCCCCGGAGGAGGAAACACCATATATTTT. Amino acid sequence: CASSLFAPGGGNTIYF. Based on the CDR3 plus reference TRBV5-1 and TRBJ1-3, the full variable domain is KAGVTQTPRYLIKTRGQQVTLSCSPISGHRSVSWYQQTPGQGLQFLFEYFSETQRNKGNFPGRFSGRQFSNSRSEMNVSTLELGDSALYLCASSLFAPGGGNTIYFGEGSWLTVV.